This entry is about one TCR beta chain. This sample is drawn from a study of blood T cell repertoires in COVID-19. Turning to the study itself: PBMCs, B-cell-depleted T cells, or T cells provided the cDNA or gDNA that made up the material.

TCRdb keeps only in-frame clones here, not all; method: immunoSEQ multiplex PCR. The sample includes about 290,000 clones, 80% to 90% of them seen just once. Losses at the gene ends were 3 bases for V and 5 bases for J; bases not matched to a gene: 9. CDR3 length: 16 amino acids. In germline, CDR1 is SGHRS, CDR2 YFSETQ. This chain joins TRBV5-1 and TRBJ2-1; TRBD2 aligns across 9 bases. The specimen sequenced was peripheral blood. The clonotype was recovered from a woman in her 30s with active or convalescent COVID-19. The CDR3: CASSWDGAGGNNEQFF. The CDR3 region has the DNA TGCGCCAGCAGCTGGGATGGAGCGGGGGGAAACAATGAGCAGTTCTTC.